What follows is one TCR beta chain and its context. What it recognizes is unknown. PBMCs provided sorted CD4+ and CD8+ T cells. CDR1 and CDR2 from the germline V gene are MDHEN and SYDVKM. J lost 3 bases, V lost 10 bases, and 12 bases had no gene match. CDR3 length: 15 residues. The data were taken from a study of CD8+ T cells in alopecia areata. Study in general: The study gave treated patients oral tofacitinib at 5 to 10 mg twice daily.

Extraction and reverse transcription of RNA yielded cDNA as the sequencing template. The method was immunoSEQ multiplex PCR; TCRdb's version includes in-frame clones alone and lacks a portion of them. The sample holds 140,000 to 150,000 clones, around 58% seen once. Study-wide findings and caveats: The study also sequences resident alphabeta T cells of normal skin in scalp samples. Higher clonality and more expanded CD8+ clones appeared in lesional than normal scalp.

The chain is built from TRBV28 and TRBJ2-1; TRBD1 matches 7 bases. The sequencing used CD4+ T cells sorted from blood, collected at week 0. The sequence was obtained from a human donor with alopecia areata. The CDR3 DNA is TGTGCCACCGATCAGGGGGTAGCAAACTACAATGAGCAGTTCTTC. Its protein is CATDQGVANYNEQFF. The variable domain in full, with the rest retrieved from reference TRBV28 and TRBJ2-1, is DVKVTQSSRYLVKRTGEKVFLECVQDMDHENMFWYRQDPGLGLRLIYFSYDVKMKEKGDIPEGYSVSREKKERFSLILESASTNQTSMYLCATDQGVANYNEQFFGPGTRLTVL.